A selection of T cell receptor beta chains follows, all from one sample in a study of blood T cell repertoires in COVID-19. Using immunoSEQ multiplex PCR, the repertoire was profiled, and TCRdb retains in-frame clones only, with some absent. This sample carries under 200,000 clones, 85% to 90% of them seen once, and the ten largest clones take 5.5% to 8%. The specimen was peripheral blood. These receptors were obtained from a man aged 45-65 years with active or convalescent COVID-19. Both conserved end residues are part of each CDR3. Each record gives: CDR3 DNA, CDR3 protein, V gene, clone size, D gene, J gene. D genes are given only for firm matches. Some rows mark clone size as missing; the rest say once, few, many or name a class of expanded clone.

CDR3nt: TGCAGCGTTTCCGCGGGACTAAGATACGAGCAGTACTTC
CDR3aa: CSVSAGLRYEQYF
v_gene: TRBV29-1
abundance: NA
d_gene: TRBD2
j_gene: TRBJ2-7

CDR3nt: TGTGCCTGCCAGGGTTACTATGGCTACACCTTC
CDR3aa: CACQGYYGYTF
v_gene: TRBV30
abundance: NA
d_gene: NA
j_gene: TRBJ1-2

CDR3nt: TGCAGCGGAGGAGTGGGTAGCTCCTACAATGAGCAGTTCTTC
CDR3aa: CSGGVGSSYNEQFF
v_gene: TRBV29-1
abundance: NA
d_gene: NA
j_gene: TRBJ2-1

CDR3nt: TGTGCCAGCAGCCAAACTCGGGGGGCCAACGTCCTGACTTTC
CDR3aa: CASSQTRGANVLTF
v_gene: TRBV11-3
abundance: NA
d_gene: NA
j_gene: TRBJ2-6

CDR3nt: TGTGCCAGCAGACCGGCGACAGTCACTGGAAACACCATATATTTT
CDR3aa: CASRPATVTGNTIYF
v_gene: TRBV7-9
abundance: NA
d_gene: NA
j_gene: TRBJ1-3

CDR3nt: TGTGCCAGCAGGGTGACAGGAAGGAACCAGCCCCAGCATTTT
CDR3aa: CASRVTGRNQPQHF
v_gene: TRBV6-6
abundance: NA
d_gene: NA
j_gene: TRBJ1-5

CDR3nt: TGTGCCAGCAGCTTGGACAGCAACTATGGCTACACCTTC
CDR3aa: CASSLDSNYGYTF
v_gene: TRBV5-4
abundance: NA
d_gene: NA
j_gene: TRBJ1-2

CDR3nt: TGCGCCAGCGCGACGCCCGGGGGCACTGAAGCTTTCTTT
CDR3aa: CASATPGGTEAFF
v_gene: TRBV23-1
abundance: few
d_gene: NA
j_gene: TRBJ1-1

CDR3nt: TGTGCCACCTCCAATCCGGGACTAGCGGGGGACAATGAGCAGTTCTTC
CDR3aa: CATSNPGLAGDNEQFF
v_gene: TRBV24-1
abundance: NA
d_gene: TRBD2
j_gene: TRBJ2-1

CDR3nt: TGTGCCAGCATACCAGACAGGGACTTCACAGATACGCAGTATTTT
CDR3aa: CASIPDRDFTDTQYF
v_gene: TRBV5-4
abundance: few
d_gene: NA
j_gene: TRBJ2-3

CDR3nt: TGTGCCAGTGATGATGCAGATCAGCCCCAGCATTTT
CDR3aa: CASDDADQPQHF
v_gene: TRBV19
abundance: NA
d_gene: NA
j_gene: TRBJ1-5

CDR3nt: TGTGCCAGCACCCTCTCCAGGGGCGCCAGCTATGGCTACACCTTC
CDR3aa: CASTLSRGASYGYTF
v_gene: TRBV5-6
abundance: NA
d_gene: NA
j_gene: TRBJ1-2

CDR3nt: TGTGCCAGCAGTTTCGGGACAGGACTCAGGAAACTGTTTTTT
CDR3aa: CASSFGTGLRKLFF
v_gene: TRBV6-2/TRBV6-3
abundance: NA
d_gene: TRBD1
j_gene: TRBJ1-4

CDR3nt: TGTGCCAGCAGTTACCGTACCATTGGACTAGCGGGGTACACCGGGGAGCTGTTTTTT
CDR3aa: CASSYRTIGLAGYTGELFF
v_gene: TRBV6-2/TRBV6-3
abundance: NA
d_gene: TRBD2
j_gene: TRBJ2-2

CDR3nt: TGTGCCAGCAGCTTCGAAACAGTCGGAAACACCATATATTTT
CDR3aa: CASSFETVGNTIYF
v_gene: TRBV5-8
abundance: NA
d_gene: NA
j_gene: TRBJ1-3

CDR3nt: TGTGCCACCTTTCGGAGCGGGGGGGCTGTAGATACGCAGTATTTT
CDR3aa: CATFRSGGAVDTQYF
v_gene: TRBV19
abundance: NA
d_gene: TRBD2
j_gene: TRBJ2-3

CDR3nt: TGCAGCGTATCCAGGGGGCGCGGGACTGAAGCTTTCTTT
CDR3aa: CSVSRGRGTEAFF
v_gene: TRBV29-1
abundance: once
d_gene: TRBD1
j_gene: TRBJ1-1

CDR3nt: TGTGCCTGGAGCGACGGGGGTGGTGGCTACACCTTC
CDR3aa: CAWSDGGGGYTF
v_gene: TRBV30
abundance: few
d_gene: NA
j_gene: TRBJ1-2

CDR3nt: TGTGCCAGTAGTCTCGGACAGGGGGCCGGTCAGCCCCAGCATTTT
CDR3aa: CASSLGQGAGQPQHF
v_gene: TRBV19
abundance: NA
d_gene: TRBD1
j_gene: TRBJ1-5

CDR3nt: TGTGCCAGCGGGCAAGGGGCTGCTTTCTTT
CDR3aa: CASGQGAAFF
v_gene: TRBV12-3/TRBV12-4
abundance: NA
d_gene: NA
j_gene: TRBJ1-1

CDR3nt: TGTGCCAGCAGTCAGGGACAGGGCACCGGGGAGCTGTTTTTT
CDR3aa: CASSQGQGTGELFF
v_gene: TRBV25-1
abundance: NA
d_gene: TRBD1
j_gene: TRBJ2-2

CDR3nt: TGTGCCAGCTCAGAGGGTCTTCGGTACGAGCAGTACTTC
CDR3aa: CASSEGLRYEQYF
v_gene: TRBV6-5
abundance: NA
d_gene: NA
j_gene: TRBJ2-7

CDR3nt: TGTGCCAGTAGTATAGGCGCCGCAGACTCCTATGGCTACACCTTC
CDR3aa: CASSIGAADSYGYTF
v_gene: TRBV19
abundance: NA
d_gene: NA
j_gene: TRBJ1-2

CDR3nt: TGCGCCAGCAGCTTAGGCGACAGGGCCTACGAGCAGTACTTC
CDR3aa: CASSLGDRAYEQYF
v_gene: TRBV5-1
abundance: few
d_gene: TRBD1
j_gene: TRBJ2-7

CDR3nt: TGTGCCAGCAGGCCCGGAAGGGCCGGAGGGAATGAGCAGTTCTTC
CDR3aa: CASRPGRAGGNEQFF
v_gene: TRBV7-8
abundance: NA
d_gene: NA
j_gene: TRBJ2-1

CDR3nt: TGTGCCAGCAGCCAAGACCCTGACACTGAAGCTTTCTTT
CDR3aa: CASSQDPDTEAFF
v_gene: TRBV3-1/TRBV3-2
abundance: NA
d_gene: NA
j_gene: TRBJ1-1

CDR3nt: TGTGCCAGCAGCGCCACCGGGACAGGGACTATGTGGGCCAACGTCCTGACTTTC
CDR3aa: CASSATGTGTMWANVLTF
v_gene: TRBV5-6
abundance: NA
d_gene: TRBD1
j_gene: TRBJ2-6

CDR3nt: TGTGCCAGCAGCTTAAACGCAGGGGGAGAGACCCAGTACTTC
CDR3aa: CASSLNAGGETQYF
v_gene: TRBV7-2
abundance: NA
d_gene: TRBD1
j_gene: TRBJ2-5

CDR3nt: TGCGCCAGCAGCTTGGACGGGGGTAGCAATCAGCCCCAGCATTTT
CDR3aa: CASSLDGGSNQPQHF
v_gene: TRBV5-1
abundance: NA
d_gene: NA
j_gene: TRBJ1-5

CDR3nt: TGTGCCAGCAGCCCGAGCCGGGGTCTCGAAGGTGAAGCTTTCTTT
CDR3aa: CASSPSRGLEGEAFF
v_gene: TRBV14
abundance: few
d_gene: NA
j_gene: TRBJ1-1

CDR3nt: TGCGCCAGCAGCTTGTCAGGTTACAATGAGCAGTTCTTC
CDR3aa: CASSLSGYNEQFF
v_gene: TRBV5-1
abundance: once
d_gene: NA
j_gene: TRBJ2-1

CDR3nt: TGCGCCAGCAGCCAGTTCCAAGCTAGCACAGATACGCAGTATTTT
CDR3aa: CASSQFQASTDTQYF
v_gene: TRBV4-1
abundance: NA
d_gene: NA
j_gene: TRBJ2-3

CDR3nt: TGTGCCAGCACCCCTGCCACTAGCCACGGGGGGAATGAGCAGTTCTTC
CDR3aa: CASTPATSHGGNEQFF
v_gene: TRBV9
abundance: NA
d_gene: TRBD2
j_gene: TRBJ2-1

CDR3nt: TGTGCCAGTAGTATAGCATACAGGGGGTGGGAAAAACTGTTTTTT
CDR3aa: CASSIAYRGWEKLFF
v_gene: TRBV19
abundance: NA
d_gene: TRBD1
j_gene: TRBJ1-4

CDR3nt: TGTGCCAGCCCTCCCCAGGGGACTAGCGGCTACGAGCAGTACTTC
CDR3aa: CASPPQGTSGYEQYF
v_gene: TRBV28
abundance: NA
d_gene: TRBD2
j_gene: TRBJ2-7